These 9 T cell receptor beta chains were all obtained from the same sample, sequenced in a study of blood T cell repertoires in COVID-19. The assay was immunoSEQ multiplex PCR, and TCRdb's table has in-frame clones only and misses some. The sample includes about 320,000 clones, about nine tenths seen only once; the top ten take about 5%. The sequenced sample consisted of PBMCs or T cells enriched from blood (not recorded which). These receptors were obtained from a man aged 60 to 69 who had recovered from COVID-19.

This chain connects TRBV5-4 to TRBJ2-1; D gene unclear. CDR1 SGHNT and CDR2 YYREEE come from the germline V gene (reference sequence). There are 15 residues in the CDR3. V was trimmed by 0 bases and J by 3 bases, leaving 10 bases between them. The CDR3 coding sequence is TGTGCCAGCAGCTTGGCCACCCATAGCTACAATGAGCAGTTCTTC. Translating it yields CASSLATHSYNEQFF.

The rearrangement joins TRBV7-2 to TRBJ2-7; 12 bases fit TRBD2. The CDR3 has 18 residues. Germline V gene data show CDR1 as SGHTA and CDR2 as FQGNSA. The junction had 16 bases not matched to a gene; V was cut back by 1 base and J by 9 bases. The CDR3: CASSLDLAGGPSEDGQYF. CDR3 sequence (DNA): TGTGCCAGCAGCTTAGACCTAGCGGGAGGGCCCTCGGAAGATGGGCAGTACTTC.

This chain links TRBV6-2 or TRBV6-3 with TRBJ2-2, with 12 bases fitting TRBD2. After removal of 5 bases from V and 5 bases from J, the junction contained 9 bases not matched to a gene. Germline CDR1 reads MNHEY; CDR2 reads SVGEGT. This CDR3 is 17 amino acids long. The CDR3 here is CASSQRLAGEVTGELFF. For the CDR3, the DNA is TGTGCCAGCAGTCAGCGACTAGCGGGAGAGGTTACCGGGGAGCTGTTTTTT.

The rearrangement links TRBV2 to TRBJ1-2; the D is unclear. The CDR3 length is 15 residues. Trimming pared 0 bases from V and 7 bases from J, leaving 15 bases between. The germline gives CDR1 SNHLY, CDR2 FYNNEI. In nucleotides, the CDR3 is TGTGCCAGCAGTGAAGCAGGCGGGAGTTCTGGTGGCTACACCTTC. It yields the protein CASSEAGGSSGGYTF.

V and J are TRBV28 and TRBJ1-3, with no clear D. The germline CDR1 and CDR2 sequences are MDHEN and SYDVKM. Between the trimmed V and J ends, which lost 6 bases and 0 bases, there was a span of 9 bases. This CDR3 has 14 residues. The CDR3 is CASRSGNSGNTIYF. CDR3 nucleotide sequence: TGTGCCAGCAGGTCAGGCAACTCTGGAAACACCATATATTTT.

This sequence joins TRBV2 and TRBJ2-5; the D gene is possibly TRBD1 (6 bases). The CDR3 runs to 15 residues. Germline CDR1 and CDR2: SNHLY and FYNNEI. Between the trimmed V and J ends, which lost 6 bases and 2 bases, there was a span of 16 bases. CDR3 loop: CASRPGVAAQETQYF. As DNA, the CDR3 is TGTGCCAGCAGGCCAGGGGTGGCAGCACAAGAGACCCAGTACTTC.

The sample holds one count of this clone. The CDR3 DNA is TGTGCCACCAGTGACCCAGGGGGCCCGGATGGCTACACCTTC. Encoded protein: CATSDPGGPDGYTF. V usage is TRBV24-1 and J usage is TRBJ1-2, with 8 bases lining up with TRBD1. The CDR3 contains 14 residues. Trimming cost V 4 bases and J 6 bases; bases outside gene matches: 6. Looked up from germline, CDR1 is KGHDR and CDR2 is SFDVKD.

The rearrangement uses TRBV29-1 and TRBJ2-7, with D perhaps matching TRBD1 (6 bases). CDR3 length equals 14 residues. The ends were cut back, 4 bases at V and 5 bases at J, with 18 bases in the middle. Per the germline V gene, CDR1 is SQVTM and CDR2 is ANQGSEA. The CDR3: CSVARTAGANEQYF. For the CDR3, the DNA is TGCAGCGTTGCTAGGACAGCAGGGGCTAACGAGCAGTACTTC.

This clone was detected only once. This rearrangement joins TRBV28 to TRBJ2-1; maybe TRBD1 (6 bases). Trimming pared 2 bases from V and 3 bases from J, leaving 8 bases between. CDR1 is MDHEN and CDR2 is SYDVKM in the germline V gene. The CDR3 is 14 amino acids. CDR3 residues: CASSLTGFYNEQFF. In nucleotides, the CDR3 is TGTGCCAGCAGTTTAACAGGGTTCTACAATGAGCAGTTCTTC.